Listed below are T cell receptor beta chains from one sample, sequenced in a study of T cell changes during pregnancy in multiple sclerosis. Generated by immunoSEQ multiplex PCR, the TCRdb table keeps only in-frame clones and is missing some. This table holds tens of thousands of clones, roughly 95% found once. Sample: CD8+ T cells from peripheral blood mononuclear cells, taken after pregnancy. The source of these receptors is a female donor with multiple sclerosis, enrolled in a pregnancy study. The CDR3 runs from the conserved cysteine through the conserved F or W. Fields, in order: clone size, V gene, CDR3 length, D gene, J gene, CDR3 protein, CDR3 DNA. The D gene is left open where the match is weak. For some rows the clone size is stated as once, few or many, or as a class when expanded; others skip it.

clone size: -; V gene: TRBV5-1; CDR3 length: 13; D gene: -; J gene: TRBJ2-5; CDR3 protein: CASSPLDWETQYF; CDR3 DNA: TGCGCCAGCAGCCCCCTGGACTGGGAGACCCAGTACTTC
clone size: -; V gene: TRBV6-6; CDR3 length: 16; D gene: -; J gene: TRBJ1-6; CDR3 protein: CASSPGQSSYNSPLHF; CDR3 DNA: TGTGCCAGCAGTCCCGGTCAAAGCTCCTATAATTCACCCCTCCACTTT
clone size: -; V gene: TRBV27; CDR3 length: 15; D gene: TRBD2; J gene: TRBJ2-1; CDR3 protein: CASSLSGSSYNEQFF; CDR3 DNA: TGTGCCAGCAGTTTAAGCGGGAGTTCCTACAATGAGCAGTTCTTC
clone size: -; V gene: TRBV4-3; CDR3 length: 16; D gene: TRBD2; J gene: TRBJ2-2; CDR3 protein: CASSHQSRGGTGELFF; CDR3 DNA: TGCGCCAGCAGCCACCAGAGTCGCGGGGGCACCGGGGAGCTGTTTTTT
clone size: few; V gene: TRBV18; CDR3 length: 13; D gene: -; J gene: TRBJ1-1; CDR3 protein: CASSSGTKEEAFF; CDR3 DNA: TGTGCCAGCTCATCCGGGACAAAGGAAGAAGCTTTCTTT
clone size: -; V gene: TRBV19; CDR3 length: 18; D gene: TRBD2; J gene: TRBJ2-6; CDR3 protein: CASISKAGGHGGANVLTF; CDR3 DNA: TGTGCCTCCATTTCAAAAGCGGGGGGCCACGGTGGGGCCAACGTCCTGACTTTC
clone size: -; V gene: TRBV5-1; CDR3 length: 15; D gene: -; J gene: TRBJ2-1; CDR3 protein: CASSLDLSSYNEQFF; CDR3 DNA: TGCGCCAGCAGCTTAGACTTGAGCTCCTACAATGAGCAGTTCTTC
clone size: -; V gene: TRBV11-3; CDR3 length: 13; D gene: -; J gene: TRBJ2-5; CDR3 protein: CASSLGEGGTQYF; CDR3 DNA: TGTGCCAGCAGCTTAGGGGAGGGGGGGACCCAGTACTTC
clone size: -; V gene: TRBV10-3; CDR3 length: 16; D gene: TRBD1; J gene: TRBJ2-7; CDR3 protein: CAISDRDRDYSYEQYF; CDR3 DNA: TGTGCCATCAGTGATCGGGACAGGGATTACTCCTACGAGCAGTACTTC
clone size: -; V gene: TRBV19; CDR3 length: 15; D gene: TRBD1; J gene: TRBJ2-5; CDR3 protein: CASSTRTGPQETQYF; CDR3 DNA: TGTGCCAGTAGTACCAGGACAGGGCCCCAAGAGACCCAGTACTTC
clone size: -; V gene: TRBV25-1; CDR3 length: 14; D gene: -; J gene: TRBJ2-7; CDR3 protein: CASSPLESSYEQYF; CDR3 DNA: TGTGCCAGCAGTCCCCTCGAGAGCTCCTACGAGCAGTACTTC
clone size: -; V gene: TRBV28; CDR3 length: 14; D gene: -; J gene: TRBJ1-1; CDR3 protein: CASSLLEGMAEAFF; CDR3 DNA: TGTGCCAGCAGTTTATTGGAGGGAATGGCTGAAGCTTTCTTT
clone size: -; V gene: TRBV11-3; CDR3 length: 13; D gene: -; J gene: TRBJ2-7; CDR3 protein: CASSEGHSYEQYF; CDR3 DNA: TGTGCCAGCAGCGAGGGACACTCGTACGAGCAGTACTTC
clone size: few; V gene: TRBV9; CDR3 length: 15; D gene: TRBD2; J gene: TRBJ2-5; CDR3 protein: CASSVTSGGEETQYF; CDR3 DNA: TGTGCCAGCAGCGTAACCAGCGGGGGAGAAGAGACCCAGTACTTC
clone size: -; V gene: TRBV19; CDR3 length: 14; D gene: TRBD2; J gene: TRBJ2-5; CDR3 protein: CASKERGLQETQYF; CDR3 DNA: TGTGCCAGTAAGGAGCGGGGGCTCCAAGAGACCCAGTACTTC
clone size: -; V gene: TRBV6-5; CDR3 length: 15; D gene: -; J gene: TRBJ1-6; CDR3 protein: CASSYTQGRSSPLHF; CDR3 DNA: TGTGCCAGCAGTTACACCCAGGGAAGGAGTTCACCCCTCCACTTT
clone size: once; V gene: TRBV7-9; CDR3 length: 14; D gene: TRBD1; J gene: TRBJ1-1; CDR3 protein: CASSLTGTNTEAFF; CDR3 DNA: TGTGCCAGCAGCTTGACAGGGACGAACACTGAAGCTTTCTTT
clone size: -; V gene: TRBV2; CDR3 length: 12; D gene: -; J gene: TRBJ2-7; CDR3 protein: CAKGGRAYEQYF; CDR3 DNA: TGTGCCAAGGGTGGGAGAGCCTACGAGCAGTACTTC
clone size: -; V gene: TRBV18; CDR3 length: 13; D gene: -; J gene: TRBJ1-5; CDR3 protein: CASSPLGGQPQHF; CDR3 DNA: TGTGCCAGCTCACCATTGGGGGGGCAGCCCCAGCATTTT
clone size: -; V gene: TRBV4-2; CDR3 length: 13; D gene: TRBD1; J gene: TRBJ2-7; CDR3 protein: CASTSGQGNEQYF; CDR3 DNA: TGTGCCAGCACCTCGGGACAGGGGAACGAGCAGTACTTC
clone size: once; V gene: TRBV4-1; CDR3 length: 15; D gene: TRBD1; J gene: TRBJ1-4; CDR3 protein: CASSQYPGQGAMLFF; CDR3 DNA: TGCGCCAGCAGCCAATACCCGGGACAGGGGGCCATGCTGTTTTTT
clone size: -; V gene: TRBV2; CDR3 length: 16; D gene: -; J gene: TRBJ2-4; CDR3 protein: CASSDGGVRAKNIQYF; CDR3 DNA: TGTGCCAGCAGTGATGGGGGCGTGAGGGCCAAAAACATTCAGTACTTC
clone size: -; V gene: TRBV27; CDR3 length: 16; D gene: TRBD2; J gene: TRBJ2-1; CDR3 protein: CASSPGLAGTYNEQFF; CDR3 DNA: TGTGCCAGCAGTCCCGGACTAGCGGGAACCTACAATGAGCAGTTCTTC
clone size: -; V gene: TRBV6-1; CDR3 length: 16; D gene: TRBD2; J gene: TRBJ2-7; CDR3 protein: CASSGLAGALFYEQYF; CDR3 DNA: TGTGCCAGCAGTGGGCTAGCGGGAGCCTTATTCTACGAGCAGTACTTC
clone size: -; V gene: TRBV27; CDR3 length: 19; D gene: TRBD2; J gene: TRBJ2-2; CDR3 protein: CASSLYGLAGGPYTGELFF; CDR3 DNA: TGTGCCAGCAGTTTATACGGACTAGCGGGAGGGCCGTACACCGGGGAGCTGTTTTTT
clone size: -; V gene: TRBV6-4; CDR3 length: 15; D gene: -; J gene: TRBJ2-3; CDR3 protein: CASSESAASTDTQYF; CDR3 DNA: TGTGCCAGCAGTGAGTCAGCGGCTAGCACAGATACGCAGTATTTT
clone size: -; V gene: TRBV27; CDR3 length: 16; D gene: -; J gene: TRBJ1-5; CDR3 protein: CASSSHEGGSNQPQHF; CDR3 DNA: TGTGCCAGCAGTTCGCACGAGGGAGGGAGCAATCAGCCCCAGCATTTT
clone size: -; V gene: TRBV12-5; CDR3 length: 15; D gene: TRBD1; J gene: TRBJ1-2; CDR3 protein: CASGLPTGTAYGYTF; CDR3 DNA: TGTGCTAGTGGTCTCCCGACCGGGACAGCCTATGGCTACACCTTC
clone size: few; V gene: TRBV7-9; CDR3 length: 15; D gene: TRBD1; J gene: TRBJ1-1; CDR3 protein: CASSLRGTGGYEAFF; CDR3 DNA: TGTGCCAGCAGCTTAAGGGGGACAGGAGGATATGAAGCTTTCTTT
clone size: -; V gene: TRBV7-9; CDR3 length: 16; D gene: TRBD1; J gene: TRBJ1-4; CDR3 protein: CASTKDRVYRGEKLFF; CDR3 DNA: TGTGCCAGTACAAAGGACAGGGTCTATAGAGGCGAAAAACTGTTTTTT
clone size: -; V gene: TRBV28; CDR3 length: 17; D gene: -; J gene: TRBJ2-1; CDR3 protein: CASSLDQRVSSYNEQFF; CDR3 DNA: TGTGCCAGCAGTTTAGATCAGCGGGTGAGCTCCTACAATGAGCAGTTCTTC